Listed below are T cell receptor beta chains from one sample, sequenced in a study of T cells expressing NK-cell markers. With the 5' RACE reads reprocessed, TCRdb shows one record per CDR3 protein and no DNA. The repertoire table contains some 460,000 distinct CDR3 sequences. The sample comprised blood T cells: a sorted CD56 or NKG2C T cell subset, CD4+ or CD8+ T cells, or bulk PBMC T cells (not recorded which). These receptors were obtained from a woman between 50 and 59 years old in good health. Both conserved end residues are part of each CDR3. Each record gives: J gene, V gene, CDR3 protein.

j_call: TRBJ1-3; v_call: TRBV7-6; cdr3_aa: CASSLGGFGNTIYF
j_call: TRBJ2-3; v_call: TRBV5-1; cdr3_aa: CASSDGLDGTDTQYF
j_call: TRBJ1-1; v_call: TRBV20-1; cdr3_aa: CSARSPLNTEAFF
j_call: TRBJ2-1; v_call: TRBV12-3/TRBV12-4; cdr3_aa: CASSPGQGARNEQFF
j_call: TRBJ1-1; v_call: TRBV12-3/TRBV12-4; cdr3_aa: CASTFRRAGNTEAFF
j_call: TRBJ1-1; v_call: TRBV29-1; cdr3_aa: CSVERASAAFF
j_call: TRBJ1-1; v_call: TRBV3-1; cdr3_aa: CASSQVGVLDTEAFF
j_call: TRBJ2-1; v_call: TRBV27; cdr3_aa: CASSLLAGVYNEQFF
j_call: TRBJ1-6; v_call: TRBV11-2; cdr3_aa: CASGPDSPLHF
j_call: TRBJ2-2; v_call: TRBV5-1; cdr3_aa: CASRTRASLRPGELFF
j_call: TRBJ2-1; v_call: TRBV5-1; cdr3_aa: CASSGGLVNEQFF
j_call: TRBJ2-2; v_call: TRBV5-1; cdr3_aa: CASSLVRGNEGELFF
j_call: TRBJ2-5; v_call: TRBV9; cdr3_aa: CASSEGGGVDRQYF
j_call: TRBJ2-1; v_call: TRBV24-1; cdr3_aa: CATSDVAGGNNEQFF
j_call: TRBJ2-7; v_call: TRBV12-3/TRBV12-4; cdr3_aa: CASTRTGTGVREQYF
j_call: TRBJ1-2; v_call: TRBV28; cdr3_aa: CASRRTGEIYGYTF
j_call: TRBJ1-1; v_call: TRBV12-3/TRBV12-4; cdr3_aa: CASRADREAFF
j_call: TRBJ2-5; v_call: TRBV5-1; cdr3_aa: CASSSNRVGQETQYF
j_call: TRBJ1-5; v_call: TRBV3-1; cdr3_aa: CASSQGLGPQHF
j_call: TRBJ2-7; v_call: TRBV20-1; cdr3_aa: CSASRVAGAAEQYF
j_call: TRBJ2-3; v_call: TRBV27; cdr3_aa: CASSSYRVSTQYF
j_call: TRBJ2-1; v_call: TRBV5-5; cdr3_aa: CASSFPSREQFF
j_call: TRBJ1-1; v_call: TRBV5-5; cdr3_aa: CASSLSRGTGHTEAFF
j_call: TRBJ1-1; v_call: TRBV11-1; cdr3_aa: CASSLGGGTIAEAFF
j_call: TRBJ2-7; v_call: TRBV20-1; cdr3_aa: CSAKRPGRDYEQYF
j_call: TRBJ2-7; v_call: TRBV29-1; cdr3_aa: CSVPDRGSKDF
j_call: TRBJ2-1; v_call: TRBV11-2; cdr3_aa: CASSLESASRVANEQFF
j_call: TRBJ2-5; v_call: TRBV6-5; cdr3_aa: CASSSPGTPIIGTQYF
j_call: TRBJ2-1; v_call: TRBV7-6; cdr3_aa: CASSGLRRLAGGDYNEQFF
j_call: TRBJ1-1; v_call: TRBV11-2; cdr3_aa: CASSFPSGGMNTEAFF
j_call: TRBJ2-1; v_call: TRBV5-5; cdr3_aa: CASSVTSGIYNEQFF
j_call: TRBJ2-1; v_call: TRBV5-1; cdr3_aa: CASRRLDEQFF
j_call: TRBJ2-2; v_call: TRBV3-1; cdr3_aa: CASSQVALAANTGELFF
j_call: TRBJ2-2; v_call: TRBV6-6; cdr3_aa: CASYPLGLAGHTGELFF
j_call: TRBJ2-3; v_call: TRBV20-1; cdr3_aa: CSAEGQAPRDTQYF
j_call: TRBJ2-7; v_call: TRBV6-5; cdr3_aa: CASNSYSGKSYEQYF
j_call: TRBJ1-2; v_call: TRBV29-1; cdr3_aa: CSVRGQGLDYGYTF
j_call: TRBJ2-1; v_call: TRBV7-3; cdr3_aa: CASSLDPDRGRNEQFF
j_call: TRBJ2-1; v_call: TRBV2; cdr3_aa: CASSEGGRPSYNEQFF
j_call: TRBJ1-2; v_call: TRBV6-4; cdr3_aa: CASSDGVGGNYGYTF
j_call: TRBJ1-6; v_call: TRBV5-1; cdr3_aa: CASSKDAQGSPLHF
j_call: TRBJ1-1; v_call: TRBV6-5; cdr3_aa: CASSYLQGRTEAFF
j_call: TRBJ2-3; v_call: TRBV20-1; cdr3_aa: CSANGAGQGPTDTQYF
j_call: TRBJ2-5; v_call: TRBV24-1; cdr3_aa: CATSDLTSGVYQETQYF
j_call: TRBJ1-6; v_call: TRBV20-1; cdr3_aa: CSARDPGTDSNSPLHF
j_call: TRBJ1-5; v_call: TRBV7-2; cdr3_aa: CASSLDWGQPQHF
j_call: TRBJ2-1; v_call: TRBV11-2; cdr3_aa: CASRSGTSGIPSYNEQFF
j_call: TRBJ2-7; v_call: TRBV24-1; cdr3_aa: CATSVKSYEQYF
j_call: TRBJ2-7; v_call: TRBV14; cdr3_aa: CASSQGWSGRGPNEQYF
j_call: TRBJ2-1; v_call: TRBV5-1; cdr3_aa: CASSGSGTRKLGSYNEQFF
j_call: TRBJ2-3; v_call: TRBV2; cdr3_aa: CASSVGMTDTQYF
j_call: TRBJ2-1; v_call: TRBV28; cdr3_aa: CASSTIWAGSSYNEQFF
j_call: TRBJ1-1; v_call: TRBV5-1; cdr3_aa: CASSRDGTTLGKNTEAFF
j_call: TRBJ2-2; v_call: TRBV25-1; cdr3_aa: CASSEYKGTGELFF
j_call: TRBJ1-1; v_call: TRBV4-1; cdr3_aa: CASSHSLIRDSEAFF
j_call: TRBJ2-1; v_call: TRBV7-2; cdr3_aa: CASSREGRDYNEQFF
j_call: TRBJ2-1; v_call: TRBV3-1; cdr3_aa: CASSQGSGAQQFF
j_call: TRBJ2-7; v_call: TRBV30; cdr3_aa: CAWSLDRALYF